This is a list of T cell receptor beta chains from one sample in a study of CXCR3-negative and CXCR3-positive naive CD8 T cells. TCRdb reanalyzed the 5' RACE reads, giving one entry per CDR3 protein sequence and no DNA. The table for this sample gives around 48,000 distinct CDR3 sequences. The source material was memory CD8+ T cells from blood. The receptors stem from a human donor in good health. Some clones in this sample may be carry-over from other donors' samples. CDR3s include the opening cysteine and the closing phenylalanine or tryptophan. Fields, in order: J gene, V gene, CDR3 protein.

J gene: TRBJ1-1; V gene: TRBV7-8; CDR3 protein: CASSLRGNTEAFF
J gene: TRBJ1-1; V gene: TRBV27; CDR3 protein: CASSFGQENTEAFF
J gene: TRBJ1-3; V gene: TRBV29-1; CDR3 protein: CSACGGTAGNTIYF
J gene: TRBJ1-6; V gene: TRBV7-8; CDR3 protein: CASSLITAGTEGSPLHF
J gene: TRBJ1-6; V gene: TRBV19; CDR3 protein: CASSPGDFYNSPLHF
J gene: TRBJ2-7; V gene: TRBV15; CDR3 protein: CATSGGDTHSYEQYF
J gene: TRBJ1-1; V gene: TRBV29-1; CDR3 protein: CSVEDLGIPEAFF
J gene: TRBJ2-5; V gene: TRBV12-3/TRBV12-4; CDR3 protein: CASMYRDGETQYF
J gene: TRBJ2-1; V gene: TRBV4-1; CDR3 protein: CASSQERGPYNEQFF
J gene: TRBJ1-5; V gene: TRBV4-1; CDR3 protein: CASSQYLHRGDQPQHF
J gene: TRBJ1-2; V gene: TRBV4-2; CDR3 protein: CASSQDGRAGYSYGYTF
J gene: TRBJ1-1; V gene: TRBV29-1; CDR3 protein: CSVRLIGTEAFF
J gene: TRBJ2-2; V gene: TRBV6-6; CDR3 protein: CASTTQRAASNTGELFF
J gene: TRBJ2-1; V gene: TRBV9; CDR3 protein: CASSVASGETFF
J gene: TRBJ2-1; V gene: TRBV20-1; CDR3 protein: CSAGFASSYNEQFF
J gene: TRBJ1-2; V gene: TRBV5-1; CDR3 protein: CASSLAGGDGYTF
J gene: TRBJ2-7; V gene: TRBV6-5; CDR3 protein: CGWPNSFHYEQYF
J gene: TRBJ2-7; V gene: TRBV7-9; CDR3 protein: CASSQSTGVESYEQYF
J gene: TRBJ2-1; V gene: TRBV14; CDR3 protein: CASSQDLRNAGTVYNEQFF
J gene: TRBJ2-3; V gene: TRBV7-9; CDR3 protein: CASSLEAAPDTQYF
J gene: TRBJ2-3; V gene: TRBV6-2/TRBV6-3; CDR3 protein: CASTGLATDTQYF
J gene: TRBJ2-5; V gene: TRBV28; CDR3 protein: CASSSPGTFYQETQYF